Detailed here is one TCR beta chain. Its antigen is as yet unknown. The data originate from a study of cytomegalovirus exposure and HLA in healthy donors. Study observations and caveats: Productive rates of about 90% or about 30% were seen for most TCR beta V segments in an earlier analysis.

The PCR made use of 60 Vbeta and 13 Jbeta primers. This table comes from immunoSEQ multiplex PCR, and its TCRdb copy is limited to in-frame clones, with some not included. The data hold roughly 100,000 clones, with around 76% observed a single time. Sequenced: PBMCs. This sequence originates from a woman under 30 in good health and CMV-seropositive.

This CDR3 reads CASSRPTANTEAFF. CDR3 nucleotide sequence: TGTGCCAGCAGTCGCCCTACCGCGAACACTGAAGCTTTCTTT. The V and J genes are TRBV28 and TRBJ1-1, with D unresolved. Germline CDR1 is MDHEN and CDR2 is SYDVKM. The V and J ends lost 5 bases and 1 base respectively, with 11 bases between them. CDR3 length equals 14 residues.